A single sample gave rise to the 15 T cell receptor beta chains below, sequenced in a study of human T cells and chemical hapten exposure. TCRdb processed the RACE reads anew with MiXCR; each CDR3 protein has one entry. This table holds some 70,000 distinct CDR3 sequences, around 9.9% found once. The time point was: pre-sensitization, week 0. Stated treatment: therapeutic diphenylcyclopropenone sensitization with weekly scalp DPC. The sequencing used whole blood, collected in connection with sensitization to the hapten diphenylcyclopropenone (DPC). The receptors were gathered from a woman between 50 and 59 years old with alopecia areata. Some clones in this sample may be carry-over from other donors' samples.

This chain links TRBV5-3 with TRBJ1-3; no clear D gene. TRBV5-3 is an ORF, with its function uncertain. Trimming removed 10 bases from V and 0 bases from J, with 2 bases in between. The CDR3 has 10 residues. The CDR3 is CAGSGNTIYF. CDR3 sequence (DNA): TGTGCCGGCTCTGGAAACACCATATATTTT.

This clonotype occurred a few times. This chain links TRBV5-1 with TRBJ2-2, with D perhaps TRBD1 (5 bases). Germline V gene sequence: CDR1 SGHRS, CDR2 YFSETQ. Trimming cost V 3 bases and J 4 bases, with 13 bases left between them. CDR3 length equals 15 residues. The CDR3 here is CASSWAGPATGELFF. CDR3 coding DNA: TGCGCCAGCAGCTGGGCAGGGCCCGCCACCGGGGAGCTGTTTTTT.

The chain employs TRBV28 and TRBJ2-7; 7 positions agree with TRBD1. The CDR3 consists of 16 residues. V trimming: 5 bases; J trimming: 3 bases; junction bases outside the gene matches: 13. The germline gives CDR1 MDHEN, CDR2 SYDVKM. The CDR3 here is CASSLGDRAFNYEQYF. The CDR3 nucleotides read TGTGCCAGCAGTCTTGGGGACAGAGCTTTCAACTACGAGCAGTACTTC.

The chain carries TRBV18 and TRBJ1-1; D may be TRBD1 (6 bases). Germline CDR1 KGHSH, CDR2 LQKENI. V lost 3 bases, J lost 3 bases, and 14 bases lay in between. The CDR3 consists of 15 residues. This chain's CDR3 is CASSPLTGADTEAFF. CDR3 sequence (DNA): TGTGCCAGCTCACCGCTCACGGGGGCGGACACTGAAGCTTTCTTT. Based on the CDR3 plus reference TRBV18 and TRBJ1-1, the full variable domain is NAGVMQNPRHLVRRRGQEARLRCSPMKGHSHVYWYRQLPEEGLKFMVYLQKENIIDESGMPKERFSAEFPKEGPSILRIQQVVRGDSAAYFCASSPLTGADTEAFFGQGTRLTVV.

The V gene is TRBV12-3 or TRBV12-4, the J gene TRBJ2-3; 9 bases are a match to TRBD2. The CDR3 runs to 14 residues. V shed 4 bases, J shed 5 bases, and the junction held 4 bases outside the gene matches. The CDR3 DNA follows: TGTGCCAGCAGTTCTCAGCGGGGGGTAGATACGCAGTATTTT. Translation gives CASSSQRGVDTQYF.

This clonotype has at least ten counts. The V call is TRBV10-3, the J call TRBJ1-2; D unresolved. Germline CDR1 reads ENHRY; CDR2 reads SYGVKD. V was trimmed by 6 bases and J by 4 bases, leaving 9 bases between them. This CDR3 has 12 amino acids. The CDR3 reads CAISEGPYGYTF. The CDR3 region has the DNA TGTGCCATCAGCGAAGGACCCTATGGCTACACCTTC.

This clonotype was counted ten times or more. This chain connects TRBV13 to TRBJ1-2; D is unresolved. This CDR3 has 13 residues. CDR1 PRHDT and CDR2 FYEKMQ come from the germline V gene (reference sequence). Trimming left V 3 bases short and J 0 bases short, with 5 bases between. This CDR3 reads CASSLVANYGYTF. The CDR3 DNA follows: TGTGCCAGCAGCTTGGTAGCTAACTATGGCTACACCTTC.

A remark on this clonotype: This may be a read error: a much more frequent sequence differs by one nucleotide. Since the CDR3 does not end with the conserved phenylalanine or tryptophan, this likely comes from a read error. The chain combines TRBV7-6 with TRBJ1-1; D is possibly TRBD1 (5 bases). V shed 7 bases and J shed 3 bases, with 15 bases lying between them. The CDR3 is 14 amino acids. Germline CDR1 and CDR2: SGHVS and FNYEAQ. CDR3 protein: CASNQPREDTEAFI. CDR3 coding DNA: TGTGCCAGCAACCAACCCAGGGAAGACACTGAAGCTTTCATT.

This clonotype has more than one count but fewer than ten. The chain links TRBV6-5 to TRBJ2-2; D is ambiguous. The CDR3 extends over 13 amino acids. The V and J ends lost 0 bases and 7 bases respectively, with 6 bases between them. The germline V gene encodes CDR1 MNHEY and CDR2 SVGAGI. DNA for the CDR3: TGTGCCAGCAGTTACTCGAATGGCGGGGAGCTGTTTTTT. Protein product: CASSYSNGGELFF.

This clonotype has a count of ten or more. The chain joins TRBV20-1 to TRBJ2-1; 12 bases are a match to TRBD2. Germline-derived CDR1 and CDR2 are DFQATT and SNEGSKA (reference sequence). This CDR3 contains 15 residues. V shed 6 bases, J shed 4 bases, and the junction held 7 bases outside the gene matches. CDR3 loop: CSARNTSGRYNEQFF. The CDR3 nucleotides are TGCAGTGCGAGGAACACTAGCGGGAGGTACAATGAGCAGTTCTTC.

In its sample, this clonotype was seen many times. The chain couples TRBV7-9 to TRBJ2-3; TRBD2 matches 12 bases. The junction had 11 bases not matched to a gene; V was cut back by 6 bases and J by 4 bases. This CDR3 region has 17 residues. Germline V gives CDR1 SEHNR, CDR2 FQNEAQ (reference sequence). The CDR3 protein is CASSPTRLAGVSDTQYF. DNA for the CDR3: TGTGCCAGCAGTCCGACCCGACTAGCGGGAGTGTCAGATACGCAGTATTTT.

The chain uses TRBV6-5 and TRBJ2-7; tentative D call: TRBD1 (6 bases). Between the trimmed V and J ends, which lost 5 bases and 0 bases, there was a span of 14 bases. The CDR3 consists of 15 residues. Germline V gene data show CDR1 as MNHEY and CDR2 as SVGAGI. DNA for the CDR3: TGTGCCAGCAGTGAACAGGGACGGAACTCCTACGAGCAGTACTTC. This translates into CASSEQGRNSYEQYF.

Many counts were recorded for this clonotype. The V call is TRBV29-1, the J call TRBJ1-1; D is undetermined. The germline CDR1 and CDR2 sequences are SQVTM and ANQGSEA. With 7 bases removed from V and 7 bases from J, the gap between germline ends came to 10 bases. The CDR3 runs 10 residues. DNA for the CDR3: TGCAGCGCTCAGTACAGTGAAGCTTTCTTT. Its translation is CSAQYSEAFF.

This clonotype was counted only a few times. The chain employs TRBV10-3 and TRBJ1-6; D remains ambiguous. CDR1 ENHRY and CDR2 SYGVKD come from the germline V gene. Trimming removed 6 bases at V and 14 bases at J, with 11 bases between. The length of the CDR3 is 11 residues. CDR3 in amino acids: CAIRRSGTLHF. The CDR3 coding sequence is TGTGCCATCAGGCGATCTGGCACCCTCCACTTT.

As to this clonotype: A read error may produce the germline difference seen at one junction end. The rearrangement links TRBV4-3 to TRBJ2-7; D perhaps matches TRBD2 (5 bases). The CDR3 covers 14 residues. Germline values: CDR1 LGHNA, CDR2 YSLEER. The CDR3 DNA sequence: TGCGCCAGCAGCCAAGAAGAGGGCTCCCACGAGCAGTACTTC. It translates to CASSQEEGSHEQYF.